Sequencing of this T cell receptor (beta chain) was carried out in a study of blood T cell repertoires in COVID-19. Study-wide context: Sample material is recorded as cDNA or gDNA derived from T cells, B-cell-depleted T cells, or PBMCs.

How the authors handled the data: It was from reference gene primer amplification that nucleated cell counts were estimated. The method was immunoSEQ multiplex PCR; TCRdb's version includes in-frame clones alone and lacks a portion of them. V and J calls and clone size follow that table, whereas D and trimming were derived from the DNA. This table holds roughly 43,000 clones, roughly 88% found once. The source material was peripheral blood. The receptor's source is a human donor in a cohort sampled during active COVID-19.

In DNA, the CDR3 is TGTGCCAGCAGTGAGAGCGGGGGAAGCTCCTACGAGCAGTACTTC. It codes for CASSESGGSSYEQYF. This chain uses TRBV9 with TRBJ2-7; TRBD2 matches 8 bases. The germline V gene encodes CDR1 SGDLS and CDR2 YYNGEE. The CDR3 loop spans 15 amino acids. J gave up 0 bases and V 5 bases, and 7 bases lay outside the gene matches.